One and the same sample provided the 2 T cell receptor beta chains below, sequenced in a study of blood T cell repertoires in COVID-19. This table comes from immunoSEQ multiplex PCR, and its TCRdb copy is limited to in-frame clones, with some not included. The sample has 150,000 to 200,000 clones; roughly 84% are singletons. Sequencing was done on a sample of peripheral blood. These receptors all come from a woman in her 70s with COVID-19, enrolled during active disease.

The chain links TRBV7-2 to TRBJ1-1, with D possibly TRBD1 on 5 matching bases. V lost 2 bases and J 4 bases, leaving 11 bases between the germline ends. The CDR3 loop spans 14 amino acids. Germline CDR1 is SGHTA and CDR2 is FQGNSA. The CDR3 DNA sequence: TGTGCCAGCAGCTTAAGACAGCGGGGCACTGAAGCTTTCTTT. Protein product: CASSLRQRGTEAFF.

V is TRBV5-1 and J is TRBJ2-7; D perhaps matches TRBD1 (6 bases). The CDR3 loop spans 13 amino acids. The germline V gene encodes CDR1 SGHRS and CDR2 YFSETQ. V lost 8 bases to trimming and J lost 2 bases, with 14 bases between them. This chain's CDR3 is CARNRDKTYEQYV. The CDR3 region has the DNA TGCGCCAGGAATCGGGACAAAACCTACGAGCAGTACGTC.